These 21 T cell receptor beta chains came from one sample sequenced in a study of graft-versus-host responses after intestinal transplantation. These receptors lack a known antigen. Produced via immunoSEQ multiplex PCR; TCRdb's table is partial and in-frame only. The sample records roughly 120,000 clones, about nine tenths being singletons. Sequenced material: unstimulated CD4+ T cells sorted from spleen or lymph node cells, taken before intestinal transplant. Receptor source: a human donor who received an intestinal transplant.

This clone appeared a single time. The chain carries TRBV7-8 and TRBJ1-2, with D tentatively TRBD1 (6 bases). Trimming removed 1 base at V and 5 bases at J, with 23 bases between. The CDR3 covers 18 residues. Germline V lookup: CDR1 SGHVS, CDR2 FQNEAQ. The CDR3 reads CASSLVPGIGGARYGYTF. CDR3 bases: TGTGCCAGCAGCTTAGTCCCCGGAATCGGGGGGGCGCGGTATGGCTACACCTTC.

The gene calls are TRBV30 and TRBJ1-1; D is unclear. The germline V gene has CDR1 GTSNPN and CDR2 SVGIG (reference sequence). The CDR3 extends over 13 amino acids. V lost 2 bases and J lost 0, with 7 bases in between. The CDR3 coding sequence is TGTGCCTGGAGTCACCGGGTGAACACTGAAGCTTTCTTT. Amino acids: CAWSHRVNTEAFF. Full variable domain (remainder filled in from reference TRBV30 and TRBJ1-1): SQTIHQWPATLVQPVGSPLSLECTVEGTSNPNLYWYRQAAGRGLQLLFYSVGIGQISSEVPQNLSASRPQDRQFILSSKKLLLSDSGFYLCAWSHRVNTEAFFGQGTRLTVV.

V gene TRBV5-4 combines with J gene TRBJ1-1, with TRBD1 matching 7 bases. The CDR3 length is 17 residues. With 6 bases clipped from V and 1 base from J, the junction kept 15 bases outside the gene matches. The germline V gene encodes CDR1 SGHNT and CDR2 YYREEE (reference sequence). The CDR3 sequence is CASTPTGPRSGNTEAFF. In nucleotides, the CDR3 is TGTGCCAGCACCCCGACAGGGCCCAGATCCGGGAACACTGAAGCTTTCTTT.

The sample holds one count of this clone. The rearrangement links TRBV27 to TRBJ2-5; D is ambiguous. The V and J ends lost 5 bases and 5 bases respectively, with 24 bases between them. The CDR3 contains 17 residues. Looked up from germline, CDR1 is MNHEY and CDR2 is SMNVEV (reference sequence). The CDR3 bases are TGTGCCAGCAGTGAGGTGGCTTGGATCATCGTCGACGAGACCCAGTACTTC. Translated: CASSEVAWIIVDETQYF.

The CDR3 sequence is CAIPTGTHPTGELFF. CDR3 coding DNA: TGTGCCATCCCGACAGGGACACACCCCACCGGGGAGCTGTTTTTT. J is TRBJ2-2 and V is TRBV2, with 7 nucleotides matching TRBD1. From germline, CDR1 is SNHLY and CDR2 FYNNEI. The CDR3 runs to 15 residues. V shed 10 bases and J 4 bases; nucleotides not matched to a gene: 12.

The chain recombines TRBV28 with TRBJ1-4, with TRBD1 identical over 7 bases. V lost 2 bases and J lost 6; bases outside the gene matches: 9. Germline V gene data show CDR1 as MDHEN and CDR2 as SYDVKM. CDR3 length: 16 residues. CDR3 sequence: CASSLGPTGVHEKLFF. Written as DNA, the CDR3 is TGTGCCAGCAGTTTAGGGCCTACAGGGGTTCATGAAAAACTGTTTTTT.

The V and J genes are TRBV6-1 and TRBJ1-1; 7 bases line up with TRBD1. From germline, CDR1 is MNHNS and CDR2 SASEGT. This CDR3 is built from 14 residues. With 5 bases clipped from V and 3 bases from J, the junction kept 6 bases outside the gene matches. CDR3 region: CASSLTGTDTEAFF. The CDR3 DNA follows: TGTGCCAGCAGTCTTACCGGGACAGACACTGAAGCTTTCTTT.

The gene calls are TRBV28 and TRBJ2-1; D is perhaps TRBD1 (5 bases). Trimming took 3 bases from V and 0 from J, leaving 9 bases between them. Germline values: CDR1 MDHEN, CDR2 SYDVKM. The CDR3 has 15 amino acids. The CDR3 is CASSFTGLSYNEQFF. The CDR3 DNA sequence: TGTGCCAGCAGTTTTACAGGCCTCTCCTACAATGAGCAGTTCTTC. The variable domain in full, completed from reference TRBV28 and TRBJ2-1, reads DVKVTQSSRYLVKRTGEKVFLECVQDMDHENMFWYRQDPGLGLRLIYFSYDVKMKEKGDIPEGYSVSREKKERFSLILESASTNQTSMYLCASSFTGLSYNEQFFGPGTRLTVL.

The CDR3 DNA sequence: TGTGCCAGCCGGGACTTACCGAACACCGGGGAGCTGTTTTTT. It yields the protein CASRDLPNTGELFF. This chain uses TRBV6-6 with TRBJ2-2; TRBD2 might be the D (6 bases). The CDR3 is 14 residues long. V lost 8 bases, J lost 0 bases, and 10 bases lay in between. Per germline, CDR1 MNHNY and CDR2 SVGAGI (reference sequence).

The gene calls are TRBV6-1 and TRBJ2-1, with 12 bases matching TRBD2. CDR3 length: 15 residues. The junction had 8 bases not matched to a gene; V was cut back by 5 bases and J by 9 bases. The V gene's germline CDR1 is MNHNS and CDR2 SASEGT. This CDR3 reads CASSLQLAGGAEQFF. DNA of the CDR3: TGTGCCAGCAGTTTACAACTAGCGGGAGGAGCTGAGCAGTTCTTC.

The chain carries TRBV19 and TRBJ2-1; 10 positions match TRBD1. The CDR3 sequence is 15 residues long. V was clipped by 3 bases and J by 9 bases; unmatched bases: 8. The germline gives CDR1 LNHDA, CDR2 SQIVND (reference sequence). CDR3: CASSIYGTGVAEQFF. The DNA for the CDR3 is TGTGCCAGTAGTATTTACGGGACAGGGGTTGCTGAGCAGTTCTTC.

The V call is TRBV10-1, the J call TRBJ2-4; 10 bases line up with TRBD1. The germline V gene has CDR1 WNHNN and CDR2 SYGVQD (reference sequence). There are 14 residues in the CDR3. V dropped 5 bases and J dropped 5; count of bases not matched to a gene: 3. Here the CDR3 reads CASSKGTGENIQYF. As DNA, the CDR3 is TGCGCCAGCAGTAAGGGGACAGGGGAAAACATTCAGTACTTC.

The chain combines TRBV6-1 with TRBJ2-7, with 10 bases identical to TRBD1. Per the germline V gene, CDR1 is MNHNS and CDR2 is SASEGT. V lost 6 bases to trimming and J lost 0 bases; unmatched junction nucleotides: 5. The CDR3 runs 15 residues. Here the CDR3 DNA reads TGTGCCAGCAGGGGGGACAGGGGACTCTCCTACGAGCAGTACTTC. Its translation is CASRGDRGLSYEQYF.

The rearrangement joins TRBV27 to TRBJ2-1, with 14 bases matching TRBD2. V gave up 4 bases and J gave up 7 bases; unmatched junction bases: 9. The CDR3 length is 17 residues. CDR1 and CDR2 (germline): MNHEY, SMNVEV (reference sequence). The DNA of the CDR3 is TGTGCCAGCAGTTATCCGGGACTAGCGGGAGTTTATAATGAGCAGTTCTTC. Protein sequence: CASSYPGLAGVYNEQFF.

The genes are TRBV9 and TRBJ2-5, with D perhaps TRBD1 (7 bases). Germline CDR1 is SGDLS and CDR2 is YYNGEE. The CDR3 spans 14 residues. V lost 4 bases and J 4 bases, leaving 14 bases between the germline ends. The CDR3: CASSYRQGGETQYF. For the CDR3, the DNA is TGTGCCAGCAGCTACCGACAGGGAGGAGAGACCCAGTACTTC.

About this clone: Sequence at one end of the junction differs from germline and may be a read error. The chain combines TRBV9 with TRBJ1-2; no clear D. Germline CDR1 is SGDLS and CDR2 is YYNGEE. This CDR3 region has 14 residues. CDR3 loop: CASTVQDLDYGYTF. The DNA for the CDR3 is TGTGCCAGCACCGTACAAGACCTAGACTATGGCTACACCTTC.

The chain uses TRBV6-6 and TRBJ2-2; 14 bases match TRBD2. This CDR3 has 14 residues. The germline V gene has CDR1 MNHNY and CDR2 SVGAGI (reference sequence). Trimming at V came to 8 bases and at J to 5 bases, leaving 1 base not matched to a gene. CDR3 coding DNA: TGTGCCAGCGGGACTAGCGGGGGAACCGGGGAGCTGTTTTTT. It translates to CASGTSGGTGELFF.

Comment on this clone: The CDR3 carries no conserved terminal phenylalanine or tryptophan, so it likely arises from a read error. The limits of the CDR3 on the DNA are not certain, so only TCRdb's listed CDR3 is given. The CDR3 here is CARSLNTAGRAVAV. The gene calls are TRBV5-3 and TRBJ1-2. Being an ORF, TRBV5-3 has a function that is uncertain. The CDR3 adds up to 14 amino acids, both ends counted.

This clone showed up just a few times. V gene TRBV6-5 combines with J gene TRBJ1-1, with a tentative D call TRBD1 (6 bases). The CDR3 contains 13 residues. V shed 2 bases and J shed 5 bases, with 9 bases lying between them. The germline CDR1 and CDR2 sequences are MNHEY and SVGAGI. The CDR3 DNA reads TGTGCCAGCAGTTACGAGAGGGGGACTGAAGCTTTCTTT. Amino acid sequence: CASSYERGTEAFF.

This clone appeared once. The V and J genes are TRBV5-4 and TRBJ1-2; D is ambiguous. Germline-derived CDR1 and CDR2 are SGHNT and YYREEE (reference sequence). The ends were cut back, 0 bases at V and 12 bases at J, with 18 bases in the middle. This CDR3 spans 14 amino acids. The CDR3 DNA follows: TGTGCCAGCAGCTTGGGACCTGTGGCGAGGGCGGACACCTTC. Translation: CASSLGPVARADTF.

This clone was observed a single time. V and J are TRBV6-6 and TRBJ2-3, with D unresolved. Germline values: CDR1 MNHNY, CDR2 SVGAGI (reference sequence). This CDR3 is 13 amino acids long. V was pared by 4 bases and J by 0 bases, with 5 bases between. The CDR3 nucleotides are TGTGCCAGCAGTTCTTTAAGCACAGATACGCAGTATTTT. It translates to CASSSLSTDTQYF.